These 4 T cell receptor beta chains share one sample of origin, sequenced in a study of a mutant IDH1 vaccine in newly diagnosed glioma. TCRdb keeps only in-frame clones here, not all; method: immunoSEQ multiplex PCR. Of about 40,000 clones listed, roughly 80% are singletons. Time point: week 11, during vaccination. Each dose delivered 300 ug of mutant IDH1 20-mer peptide subcutaneously with imiquimod. No antigen has been assigned to these receptors. The material was peripheral blood mononuclear cells (PBMCs), obtained from a glioma patient whose treatment included an IDH1 peptide vaccine. These TCRs come from a woman in her 30s with glioma. Some clones in this sample may be carry-over from other donors' samples.

The chain has TRBV19 and TRBJ2-7; a possible D gene is TRBD2 (6 bases). The CDR3 totals 15 residues. CDR1 is LNHDA, CDR2 SQIVND, per germline (reference sequence). V was trimmed by 4 bases and J by 0 bases, leaving 13 bases between them. The CDR3 DNA reads TGTGCCAGTAGTAGGGGACTCCCGAGCTCCTACGAGCAGTACTTC. Translation: CASSRGLPSSYEQYF.

The J gene is TRBJ2-2, the V gene TRBV29-1, with D unresolved. V dropped 6 bases and J dropped 0 bases, with 14 bases sitting between them. Germline CDR1 SQVTM, CDR2 ANQGSEA. The CDR3 loop spans 15 amino acids. The CDR3 sequence is CSVGLGAANTGELFF. In DNA, the CDR3 is TGCAGCGTAGGCCTGGGCGCCGCGAACACCGGGGAGCTGTTTTTT.

The rearrangement uses TRBV30 and TRBJ2-7; possibly TRBD1 or TRBD2 for D (6 bases each). Per the germline V gene, CDR1 is GTSNPN and CDR2 is SVGIG (reference sequence). The germline V and J ends were trimmed by 3 bases and 4 bases, with 13 bases remaining between them. The CDR3 runs to 13 residues. This CDR3 reads CAWSPGAVYEQYF. DNA for the CDR3: TGTGCCTGGAGCCCGGGGGCAGTTTACGAGCAGTACTTC.

The chain employs TRBV27 and TRBJ2-1, with D perhaps matching TRBD2 (5 bases). CDR3 length equals 14 residues. Germline V lookup: CDR1 MNHEY, CDR2 SMNVEV (reference sequence). V lost 4 bases and J 4 bases, leaving 11 bases between the germline ends. CDR3 loop: CASSYERRYNEQFF. In nucleotides, the CDR3 is TGTGCCAGCAGTTACGAGCGGCGTTACAATGAGCAGTTCTTC.